These 24 T cell receptor beta chains share one sample of origin, sequenced in a study of blood T cell repertoires in COVID-19. Method: immunoSEQ multiplex PCR; TCRdb's copy keeps in-frame clones and lacks some. The sample has 150,000 to 180,000 clones, roughly 83% seen once. Sequenced: peripheral blood. All receptors come from an older woman with acute or convalescent COVID-19.

V and J are TRBV19 and TRBJ2-7; the D gene is possibly TRBD1 (5 bases). V dropped 4 bases and J dropped 4 bases, with 20 bases sitting between them. Germline CDR1 LNHDA, CDR2 SQIVND (reference sequence). The CDR3 sequence is 16 residues long. In DNA form, the CDR3 reads TGTGCCAGTAGTACCCCCGAGGCAGGGCAACTATACGAGCAGTACTTC. It codes for CASSTPEAGQLYEQYF.

The chain combines TRBV4-1 with TRBJ1-4; D remains ambiguous. Germline-derived CDR1 and CDR2 are MGHRA and YSYEKL. The V gene lost 6 bases and the J gene lost 6 bases, with 17 bases spanning the gap. There are 15 residues in the CDR3. CDR3: CASRNSGTWDEKLFF. The CDR3 region has the DNA TGCGCCAGCAGGAATTCAGGAACCTGGGATGAAAAACTGTTTTTT.

The rearrangement joins TRBV2 to TRBJ2-2, with D perhaps matching TRBD2 (7 bases). V lost 7 bases and J 6 bases, leaving 18 bases between the germline ends. This CDR3 has 15 amino acids. Germline lookup yields CDR1 SNHLY and CDR2 FYNNEI. The CDR3 is CASTRGRGAAGELFF. The CDR3 coding sequence is TGTGCCAGCACACGGGGGAGGGGGGCCGCCGGGGAGCTGTTTTTT.

V usage is TRBV5-1 and J usage is TRBJ2-1; 10 nucleotides agree with TRBD2. This CDR3 is built from 15 residues. V lost 4 bases, J lost 5 bases, and 6 bases stayed unmatched. Germline values: CDR1 SGHRS, CDR2 YFSETQ. The CDR3 loop is CASSPLAGVNNEQFF. The DNA for the CDR3 is TGCGCCAGCAGCCCCCTAGCGGGGGTGAACAATGAGCAGTTCTTC. The variable domain in full, with the rest retrieved from reference TRBV5-1 and TRBJ2-1, is KAGVTQTPRYLIKTRGQQVTLSCSPISGHRSVSWYQQTPGQGLQFLFEYFSETQRNKGNFPGRFSGRQFSNSRSEMNVSTLELGDSALYLCASSPLAGVNNEQFFGPGTRLTVL.

The chain combines TRBV5-1 with TRBJ1-2; a possible D gene is TRBD1 (6 bases). V gave up 4 bases and J gave up 1 base, with 14 bases separating them. CDR3 size: 15 residues. Germline-derived CDR1 and CDR2 are SGHRS and YFSETQ. In DNA, the CDR3 is TGCGCCAGCAGCATCCCGGGACAACGTAACTATGGCTACACCTTC. Its protein product is CASSIPGQRNYGYTF.

This clone showed up just a few times. The chain uses TRBV29-1 and TRBJ2-2; D is unresolved. Trimming removed 5 bases from V and 3 bases from J, with 4 bases in between. Germline assignment: CDR1 SQVTM and CDR2 ANQGSEA. The CDR3 has 11 amino acids. This chain's CDR3 is CSVQDTGELFF. CDR3 nucleotide sequence: TGCAGCGTTCAGGACACCGGGGAGCTGTTTTTT.

The rearrangement uses TRBV5-1 and TRBJ1-2; possibly TRBD1 for D (5 bases). With 2 bases removed from V and 4 bases from J, the gap between germline ends came to 18 bases. Looked up from germline, CDR1 is SGHRS and CDR2 is YFSETQ. The CDR3 runs 16 residues. CDR3 residues: CASSFFGGEGIYGYTF. The DNA for the CDR3 is TGCGCCAGCAGCTTCTTCGGCGGGGAGGGGATCTATGGCTACACCTTC.

V gene TRBV6-5 combines with J gene TRBJ2-2; 10 bases match TRBD1. V trimming: 6 bases; J trimming: 5 bases; junction bases outside the gene matches: 6. The CDR3 is 15 residues long. The germline V gene encodes CDR1 MNHEY and CDR2 SVGAGI. The CDR3 bases are TGTGCCAGCAGCCGACAGGGGGCAAATACCGGGGAGCTGTTTTTT. Protein product: CASSRQGANTGELFF.

The rearrangement joins TRBV19 to TRBJ1-2, with TRBD1 identical over 7 bases. This CDR3 is built from 15 residues. Germline CDR1 is LNHDA and CDR2 is SQIVND (reference sequence). After removal of 10 bases from V and 3 bases from J, the junction contained 14 bases not matched to a gene. CDR3 loop: CATTPRGRGDYGYTF. The CDR3 DNA reads as TGTGCCACTACCCCGAGGGGGCGCGGTGACTATGGCTACACCTTC.

V usage is TRBV6-5 and J usage is TRBJ2-7; TRBD2 matches 7 bases. With 2 bases clipped from V and 1 base from J, the junction kept 5 bases outside the gene matches. Germline CDR1 MNHEY, CDR2 SVGAGI. This CDR3 contains 15 residues. CDR3 loop: CASSYILAESYEQYF. The DNA of the CDR3 is TGTGCCAGCAGTTACATCCTAGCGGAGTCCTACGAGCAGTACTTC.

J is TRBJ2-5 and V is TRBV6-5, with D unresolved. V lost 5 bases and J lost 1, with 11 bases in between. CDR3 length: 14 residues. Germline V CDR1 and CDR2: MNHEY, SVGAGI. CDR3 sequence (DNA): TGTGCCAGCAGTCCCCGCCGAGCCCAAGAGACCCAGTACTTC. It yields the protein CASSPRRAQETQYF.

The chain uses TRBV7-6 and TRBJ2-2, with 9 bases lining up with TRBD2. The CDR3 runs 15 residues. The germline V gene has CDR1 SGHVS and CDR2 FNYEAQ. Trimming at V came to 1 base and at J to 7 bases, leaving 4 bases not matched to a gene. CDR3 in DNA: TGTGCCAGCAGCTTAGGCGGGGGGGCCGGCGGGGAGCTGTTTTTT. Protein product: CASSLGGGAGGELFF.

The chain couples TRBV6-1 to TRBJ2-2, with TRBD1 matching 9 bases. Trimming cost V 2 bases and J 8 bases; bases outside gene matches: 6. Per the germline V gene, CDR1 is MNHNS and CDR2 is SASEGT. This CDR3 is built from 15 residues. CDR3 sequence: CASSERTGGGGELFF. CDR3 DNA sequence: TGTGCCAGCAGTGAAAGAACAGGGGGCGGGGGGGAGCTGTTTTTT.

J is TRBJ1-5 and V is TRBV7-2, with 7 positions matching TRBD1. CDR1 and CDR2 (germline): SGHTA, FQGNSA. The CDR3 is 14 residues long. V lost 5 bases and J lost 11; bases outside the gene matches: 12. CDR3 loop: CASSDKPDRVTQHF. The CDR3, as DNA: TGTGCCAGCAGCGATAAACCCGACAGGGTAACCCAGCATTTT.

The V gene is TRBV18, the J gene TRBJ1-1; 7 positions agree with TRBD1. V trimming: 2 bases; J trimming: 2 bases; junction bases outside the gene matches: 8. CDR1 and CDR2 from the germline V gene are KGHSH and LQKENI. The CDR3 is 16 residues long. CDR3 residues: CASSPRQGGPNTEAFF. The CDR3 coding sequence is TGTGCCAGCTCACCAAGACAGGGAGGACCCAACACTGAAGCTTTCTTT.

V usage is TRBV2 and J usage is TRBJ2-5; 11 positions agree with TRBD1. This CDR3 contains 13 residues. After removal of 7 bases from V and 7 bases from J, the junction contained 5 bases not matched to a gene. Germline values: CDR1 SNHLY, CDR2 FYNNEI. Written as DNA, the CDR3 is TGTGCCAGCATGGACAGGGGGCTTGGGACCCAGTACTTC. Its protein product is CASMDRGLGTQYF.

V and J are TRBV6-5 and TRBJ2-2; 9 nucleotides align to TRBD1. This CDR3 has 14 amino acids. Germline values: CDR1 MNHEY, CDR2 SVGAGI. The trim removed 6 bases at V and 4 bases at J, leaving 3 bases unmatched. The DNA of the CDR3 is TGTGCCAGCAGAGGGACAGGGACCACCGGGGAGCTGTTTTTT. Its protein product is CASRGTGTTGELFF.

This chain connects TRBV7-2 to TRBJ1-2, with a weak D call TRBD1 (5 bases). V was shortened by 4 bases and J by 6 bases, with 18 bases between the two germline ends. There are 15 residues in the CDR3. CDR1 is SGHTA and CDR2 is FQGNSA in the germline V gene. The CDR3 region has the DNA TGTGCCAGCAGCTGGGGCGGGGTTGTGCCTAATGGCTACACCTTC. As protein: CASSWGGVVPNGYTF.

The CDR3 sequence: CASSQGTAYYEQYF. CDR3 nucleotide sequence: TGTGCCAGCAGCCAAGGGACAGCCTACTACGAGCAGTACTTC. This chain links TRBV3-1 (or the pseudogene TRBV3-2) with TRBJ2-7; the D gene is possibly TRBD1 (6 bases). V gave up 1 base and J gave up 3 bases, with 10 bases separating them. Looked up from germline, CDR1 is LGHDT and CDR2 is YNNKEL (reference sequence). This CDR3 comprises 14 residues.

The gene calls are TRBV7-9 and TRBJ2-7; D ambiguous. Trimming left V 5 bases short and J 5 bases short, with 7 bases between. Germline V gene data show CDR1 as SEHNR and CDR2 as FQNEAQ (reference sequence). This CDR3 has 11 residues. The CDR3 region has the DNA TGTGCCAGCAGCCCGAGTCACGAGCAGTACTTC. Translating gives CASSPSHEQYF. Variable domain in full (rest from reference TRBV7-9 and TRBJ2-7): DTGVSQNPRHKITKRGQNVTFRCDPISEHNRLYWYRQTLGQGPEFLTYFQNEAQLEKSRLLSDRFSAERPKGSFSTLEIQRTEQGDSAMYLCASSPSHEQYFGPGTRLTVT.

This chain links TRBV28 with TRBJ1-5; TRBD1 agrees at 10 bases. Germline V gives CDR1 MDHEN, CDR2 SYDVKM. Losses at the gene ends were 8 bases for V and 1 base for J; bases not matched to a gene: 5. The CDR3 consists of 15 residues. The CDR3 is CASVPGQGSNQPQHF. The CDR3 DNA reads as TGTGCCAGCGTCCCGGGACAGGGGAGCAATCAGCCCCAGCATTTT.

This clone was seen only a few times. V usage is TRBV2 and J usage is TRBJ1-5; D is ambiguous. The CDR3 is 14 amino acids. V dropped 4 bases and J dropped 6 bases, with 13 bases sitting between them. Germline-derived CDR1 and CDR2 are SNHLY and FYNNEI. CDR3 bases: TGTGCCAGCAGTGTAGTGGCAGGCGCTCAGCCCCAGCATTTT. Translation gives CASSVVAGAQPQHF. Looking up the rest from reference TRBV2 and TRBJ1-5 gives the full variable domain: EPEVTQTPSHQVTQMGQEVILRCVPISNHLYFYWYRQILGQKVEFLVSFYNNEISEKSEIFDDQFSVERPDGSNFTLKIRSTKLEDSAMYFCASSVVAGAQPQHFGDGTRLSIL.

This clone has only a few counts. The chain is built from TRBV30 and TRBJ1-3; D is undetermined. The ends were cut back, 3 bases at V and 1 base at J, with 16 bases in the middle. The germline V gene encodes CDR1 GTSNPN and CDR2 SVGIG (reference sequence). The CDR3 extends over 16 amino acids. CDR3 sequence: CAWSFDGGSSGNTIYF. The CDR3 DNA reads as TGTGCCTGGAGCTTCGATGGCGGCAGTTCTGGAAACACCATATATTTT.

The genes are TRBV6-1 and TRBJ2-5; 8 nucleotides line up with TRBD1. CDR1 MNHNS and CDR2 SASEGT come from the germline V gene. This CDR3 region has 17 residues. With 1 base clipped from V and 5 bases from J, the junction kept 12 bases outside the gene matches. CDR3 sequence (DNA): TGTGCCAGCAGTGAAGAAGCCCGGACAGGGTTTGAGGAGACCCAGTACTTC. This codes for CASSEEARTGFEETQYF.